Each of the 24 T cell receptor beta chains below was sequenced from the same sample in a study of PD-1 blockade in mismatch repair-deficient tumors. Some clones are missing from TCRdb's copy, which holds only in-frame ones; the method was immunoSEQ multiplex PCR. The repertoire holds tens of thousands of clones, with 78% as singletons. Sequencing used peripheral blood, obtained 4 weeks after starting pembrolizumab. The receptor set was obtained from an adult with mismatch repair-deficient cancer.

The chain carries TRBV4-2 and TRBJ2-3, with TRBD2 matching over 10 bases. Trimming removed 0 bases from V and 7 bases from J; junction bases left unmatched: 7. This CDR3 region has 16 residues. Germline CDR1 reads LGHNA; CDR2 reads YNFKEQ. The CDR3 region is CASSQDTSGEQHTQYF. CDR3 in DNA: TGTGCCAGCAGCCAAGATACTAGCGGGGAGCAGCATACGCAGTATTTT.

J is TRBJ2-7 and V is TRBV6-1; perhaps TRBD2 as D (6 bases). The CDR3 loop spans 15 amino acids. Germline values: CDR1 MNHNS, CDR2 SASEGT. V was cut by 1 base and J by 2 bases, with 12 bases left in between. The CDR3 loop reads CASSEEEGGTYEQYF. The CDR3 region has the DNA TGTGCCAGCAGTGAAGAGGAGGGCGGGACCTACGAGCAGTACTTC.

The V call is TRBV7-2, the J call TRBJ1-5; no clear D gene. With 5 bases removed from V and 7 bases from J, the gap between germline ends came to 18 bases. There are 15 residues in the CDR3. Germline values: CDR1 SGHTA, CDR2 FQGNSA. CDR3 DNA: TGTGCCAGCAGCCCCTCCCTGGGGTTCTCCCAGCCCCAGCATTTT. Translation gives CASSPSLGFSQPQHF. The full variable domain, rest sourced from reference TRBV7-2 and TRBJ1-5, is GAGVSQSPSNKVTEKGKDVELRCDPISGHTALYWYRQSLGQGLEFLIYFQGNSAPDKSGLPSDRFSAERTGGSVSTLTIQRTQQEDSAVYLCASSPSLGFSQPQHFGDGTRLSIL.

V gene TRBV9 combines with J gene TRBJ2-3; the match to TRBD2 covers 7 bases. Trimming at V came to 4 bases and at J to 3 bases, leaving 11 bases not matched to a gene. The CDR3 contains 16 residues. Germline V CDR1 and CDR2: SGDLS, YYNGEE. CDR3 sequence: CASSLEREVITDTQYF. The DNA of the CDR3 is TGTGCCAGCAGCCTCGAGCGGGAAGTAATAACAGATACGCAGTATTTT.

This clone has just a few counts. The chain recombines TRBV7-8 with TRBJ2-7; maybe TRBD2 (6 bases). V was pared by 10 bases and J by 2 bases, with 15 bases between. Per germline, CDR1 SGHVS and CDR2 FQNEAQ. This CDR3 has 13 residues. CDR3 in amino acids: CATSVREAYEQYF. CDR3 DNA: TGTGCCACTAGCGTCCGAGAGGCCTACGAGCAGTACTTC. The complete variable domain, with remaining parts taken from reference TRBV7-8 and TRBJ2-7, reads GAGVSQSPRYKVAKRGQDVALRCDPISGHVSLFWYQQALGQGPEFLTYFQNEAQLDKSGLPSDRFFAERPEGSVSTLKIQRTQQEDSAVYLCATSVREAYEQYFGPGTRLTVT.

V gene TRBV2 combines with J gene TRBJ2-2, with a possible D match to TRBD1 (6 bases). Germline CDR1 and CDR2: SNHLY and FYNNEI. The V and J ends lost 2 bases and 10 bases respectively, with 23 bases between them. This CDR3 spans 17 amino acids. As DNA, the CDR3 is TGTGCCAGCAGTGAAACAGCAGGGGCGCTTTACGCCGTGGAGCTGTTTTTT. Amino acids: CASSETAGALYAVELFF.

V gene TRBV2 combines with J gene TRBJ2-1; TRBD2 matches at 11 bases. Germline assignment: CDR1 SNHLY and CDR2 FYNNEI. This CDR3 has 14 residues. Trimming took 8 bases from V and 7 from J; bases not matched to a gene: 7. CDR3 protein: CASLAGGPGNEQFF. The CDR3 DNA reads TGTGCCAGCTTAGCGGGAGGGCCGGGGAATGAGCAGTTCTTC.

V usage is TRBV6-6 and J usage is TRBJ2-1, with TRBD2 as a possible D gene (6 bases). The ends were cut back, 0 bases at V and 7 bases at J, with 13 bases in the middle. From germline, CDR1 is MNHNY and CDR2 SVGAGI (reference sequence). The CDR3 extends over 15 amino acids. Written as DNA, the CDR3 is TGTGCCAGCAGTTACTCGCGGGCGGGATGGAATGAGCAGTTCTTC. This sequence encodes CASSYSRAGWNEQFF.

Only a few counts were recorded for this clone. The same CDR3 arises from other DNA sequences in this sample as well. The rearrangement links TRBV7-6 to TRBJ1-2, with 9 bases lining up with TRBD1. CDR3 length: 14 residues. CDR1 and CDR2 (germline): SGHVS, FNYEAQ. The ends lost 5 bases at V and 5 bases at J; junction bases unmatched: 6. CDR3 nucleotides: TGTGCCAGCAGCAGGGACAGGGAAGGATATGGCTACACCTTC. It translates to CASSRDREGYGYTF.

This clone was seen only a few times. The chain employs TRBV5-1 and TRBJ2-7; 7 nucleotides line up with TRBD1. Germline lookup yields CDR1 SGHRS and CDR2 YFSETQ. The CDR3 runs 13 residues. V was clipped by 9 bases and J by 1 base; unmatched bases: 7. The CDR3 coding sequence is TGCGCCACCCGGCCACAGGGGTCCTACGAGCAGTACTTC. It codes for CATRPQGSYEQYF.

J is TRBJ2-1 and V is TRBV6-5, with a possible D match to TRBD2 (5 bases). Germline values: CDR1 MNHEY, CDR2 SVGAGI. V was shortened by 8 bases and J by 4 bases, with 6 bases between the two germline ends. The CDR3 is 11 residues long. As DNA, the CDR3 is TGTGCCAGCCGGACTTACAATGAGCAGTTCTTC. It encodes CASRTYNEQFF.

This clone showed up just once. The chain has TRBV12-5 and TRBJ2-5; 9 bases line up with TRBD1. CDR3 length: 15 residues. Trimming at V came to 1 base and at J to 5 bases, leaving 5 bases not matched to a gene. Germline V lookup: CDR1 LGHNT, CDR2 FRNRAP. The CDR3 sequence: CASGLATGQGETQYF. The CDR3 region has the DNA TGTGCTAGTGGTTTGGCCACGGGACAGGGTGAGACCCAGTACTTC.

The chain recombines TRBV7-8 with TRBJ2-1; D might be TRBD1 (5 bases). V was pared by 5 bases and J by 0 bases, with 20 bases between. Germline CDR1 is SGHVS and CDR2 is FQNEAQ. This CDR3 is built from 18 residues. This chain's CDR3 is CASSPFGWTTVSYNEQFF. CDR3 bases: TGTGCCAGCAGCCCCTTTGGATGGACAACCGTCTCCTACAATGAGCAGTTCTTC.

V is TRBV30 and J is TRBJ1-2; TRBD1 aligns across 12 bases. The CDR3 runs 16 residues. Trimming removed 1 base from V and 1 base from J; junction bases left unmatched: 4. Germline V gives CDR1 GTSNPN, CDR2 SVGIG (reference sequence). CDR3 nucleotide sequence: TGTGCCTGGAGTGGGGACAGGGGGCTGGATAACTATGGCTACACCTTC. Its translation is CAWSGDRGLDNYGYTF.

This clone was seen a few times. This chain connects TRBV2 to TRBJ2-5; D uncertain. The CDR3 is 13 amino acids. V was pared by 7 bases and J by 1 base, with 10 bases between. The germline gives CDR1 SNHLY, CDR2 FYNNEI. The CDR3 DNA sequence: TGTGCCAGCACCCGGCTGCCCCAAGAGACCCAGTACTTC. Translation gives CASTRLPQETQYF.

CDR3 in amino acids: CASSVGTGISYEQYF. The CDR3 DNA reads as TGCGCCAGCAGTGTTGGGACAGGGATTTCCTACGAGCAGTACTTC. The chain carries TRBV10-1 and TRBJ2-7; 9 bases are a match to TRBD1. The CDR3 has 15 amino acids. Unmatched junction bases numbered 5, after V lost 4 bases and J lost 1 base. From germline, CDR1 is WNHNN and CDR2 SYGVQD (reference sequence).

The chain has TRBV4-2 and TRBJ2-6, with D unclear. The CDR3 spans 18 residues. Trimming removed 5 bases from V and 5 bases from J, with 22 bases in between. Germline CDR1 LGHNA, CDR2 YNFKEQ. CDR3 nucleotides: TGTGCCAGCAGCTCGTGTTCCAAATTACAAAGTCGGGCCAACGTCCTGACTTTC. Its translation: CASSSCSKLQSRANVLTF.

The chain carries TRBV27 and TRBJ1-1; 7 bases align to TRBD1. The CDR3 totals 14 residues. V trimming: 5 bases; J trimming: 5 bases; junction bases outside the gene matches: 8. Germline V CDR1 and CDR2: MNHEY, SMNVEV (reference sequence). CDR3 in amino acids: CASSAATGNTEAFF. CDR3 DNA sequence: TGTGCCAGCAGTGCAGCGACAGGGAATACTGAAGCTTTCTTT.

For the CDR3, the DNA is TGTGCCAGCAGCTTCTACAGCCAGAACACTGAAGCTTTCTTT. The encoded protein is CASSFYSQNTEAFF. The rearrangement links TRBV13 to TRBJ1-1; D gene unclear. Germline V CDR1 and CDR2: PRHDT, FYEKMQ (reference sequence). The CDR3 spans 14 residues. V was cut by 3 bases and J by 1 base, with 9 bases left in between.

This chain's CDR3 is CASRRTGRNTEAFF. The CDR3 DNA reads as TGTGCCAGCAGGAGGACAGGGAGGAACACTGAAGCTTTCTTT. This rearrangement joins TRBV27 to TRBJ1-1; 8 bases are a match to TRBD1. CDR3 size: 14 residues. The germline CDR1 and CDR2 sequences are MNHEY and SMNVEV (reference sequence). Unmatched junction bases numbered 4, after V lost 6 bases and J lost 1 base.

The rearrangement uses TRBV18 and TRBJ1-2, with D possibly matching TRBD1 (5 bases). There are 12 residues in the CDR3. Germline V gene data show CDR1 as KGHSH and CDR2 as LQKENI. V was trimmed by 3 bases and J by 6 bases, leaving 8 bases between them. The CDR3 nucleotides are TGTGCCAGCTCACCCCAGGGTGATGGCTACACCTTC. Translating it yields CASSPQGDGYTF.

Written as DNA, the CDR3 is TGTGCCAGCGGTGTTGGGGCATCAGATACGCAGTATTTT. It codes for CASGVGASDTQYF. The chain recombines TRBV27 with TRBJ2-3; D possibly corresponds to TRBD1 (5 bases). Germline assignment: CDR1 MNHEY and CDR2 SMNVEV (reference sequence). Trimming shortened V by 8 bases and J by 4 bases, and 13 bases separated the two germline ends. The CDR3 runs to 13 residues.

Only a few counts were recorded for this clone. The chain uses TRBV29-1 and TRBJ1-1, with D unresolved. This CDR3 contains 11 residues. The ends were cut back, 5 bases at V and 1 base at J, with 5 bases in the middle. Germline loops: CDR1 SQVTM, CDR2 ANQGSEA. The CDR3 nucleotides are TGCAGCGTTAAGGGGAACACTGAAGCTTTCTTT. Translation gives CSVKGNTEAFF.

The rearrangement joins TRBV27 to TRBJ2-2; D ambiguous. Germline lookup yields CDR1 MNHEY and CDR2 SMNVEV (reference sequence). CDR3 length: 13 amino acids. The V end lost 3 bases, the J end lost 10 bases, and 12 bases lay between the germline ends. The CDR3 region has the DNA TGTGCCAGCAGTTTCCCTGGTCGTGAGGAGCTGTTTTTT. This codes for CASSFPGREELFF.